This TCR beta chain was identified in a study of shared clonotypes between healthy human individuals. Across the study: Three CD4 naive, three CD4 memory, two CD8 naive and one CD8 memory plate were used per donor.

The CDR3 is 16 residues long. V was shortened by 0 bases and J by 2 bases, with 13 bases between the two germline ends. Germline CDR1 reads LNHDA; CDR2 reads SQIVND (reference sequence). With regard to this clone: The antigen remains undetermined.

Findings of the study overall: The expectation was that sequencing depth would affect clonotype sharing among donors. Compared with clonotypes that all four donors shared, non-shared clonotypes had lower generation probabilities.

CD45RA+ naive and CD45RA-negative memory subsets were separated from CD4+ cells. Clones were read by immunoSEQ multiplex PCR, and TCRdb kept only the in-frame ones, dropping some. The top ten hold around 0.06% of the sample, which has around 600,000 clones, around 97% seen once. Sequenced input: naive CD4+ T cells sorted from blood. Subset here: CD45RA+ positively selected. The clonotype originates from a woman under 40 in good health. The chain carries TRBV19 and TRBJ1-1; no reliable D call. The CDR3 DNA sequence: TGTGCCAGTAGTATAGATCTAGGACGACTAAACACTGAAGCTTTCTTT. Translation: CASSIDLGRLNTEAFF.